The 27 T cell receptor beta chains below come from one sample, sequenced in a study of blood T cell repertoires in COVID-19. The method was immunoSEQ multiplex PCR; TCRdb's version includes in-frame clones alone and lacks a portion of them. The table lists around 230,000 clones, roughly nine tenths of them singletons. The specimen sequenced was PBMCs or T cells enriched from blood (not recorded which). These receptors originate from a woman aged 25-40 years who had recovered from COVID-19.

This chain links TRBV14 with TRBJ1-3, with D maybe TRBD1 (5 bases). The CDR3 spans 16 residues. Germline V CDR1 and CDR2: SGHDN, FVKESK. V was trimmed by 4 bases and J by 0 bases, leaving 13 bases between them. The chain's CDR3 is CASSRDRMASGNTIYF. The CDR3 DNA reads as TGTGCCAGCAGCCGCGACAGAATGGCCTCTGGAAACACCATATATTTT.

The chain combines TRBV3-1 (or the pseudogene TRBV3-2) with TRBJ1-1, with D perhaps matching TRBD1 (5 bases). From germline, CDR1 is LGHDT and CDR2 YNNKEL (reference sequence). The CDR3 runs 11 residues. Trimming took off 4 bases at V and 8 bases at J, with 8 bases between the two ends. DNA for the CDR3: TGTGCCAGCAGCCGGAGGGACGAAGCTTTCTTT. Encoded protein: CASSRRDEAFF.

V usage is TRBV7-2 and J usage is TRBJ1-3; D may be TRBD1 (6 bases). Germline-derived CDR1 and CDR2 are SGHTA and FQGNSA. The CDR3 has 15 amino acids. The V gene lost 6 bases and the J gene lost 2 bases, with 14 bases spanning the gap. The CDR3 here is CASRRIQGPGNTIYF. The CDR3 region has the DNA TGTGCCAGCAGGCGCATACAGGGTCCTGGAAACACCATATATTTT.

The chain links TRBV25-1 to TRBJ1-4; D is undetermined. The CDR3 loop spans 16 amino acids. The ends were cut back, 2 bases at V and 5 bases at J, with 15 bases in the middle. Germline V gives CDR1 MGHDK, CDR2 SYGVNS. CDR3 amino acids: CASSELNVRENEKLFF. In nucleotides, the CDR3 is TGTGCCAGCAGTGAACTCAACGTAAGGGAGAATGAAAAACTGTTTTTT. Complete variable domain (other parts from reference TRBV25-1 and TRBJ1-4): EADIYQTPRYLVIGTGKKITLECSQTMGHDKMYWYQQDPGMELHLIHYSYGVNSTEKGDLSSESTVSRIRTEHFPLTLESARPSHTSQYLCASSELNVRENEKLFFGSGTQLSVL.

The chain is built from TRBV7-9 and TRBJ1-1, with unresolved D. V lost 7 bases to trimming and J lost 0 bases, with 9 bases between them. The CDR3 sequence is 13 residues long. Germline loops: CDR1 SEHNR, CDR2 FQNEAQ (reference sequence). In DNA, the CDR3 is TGTGCCAGCAACGTTATAGTGAACACTGAAGCTTTCTTT. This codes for CASNVIVNTEAFF.

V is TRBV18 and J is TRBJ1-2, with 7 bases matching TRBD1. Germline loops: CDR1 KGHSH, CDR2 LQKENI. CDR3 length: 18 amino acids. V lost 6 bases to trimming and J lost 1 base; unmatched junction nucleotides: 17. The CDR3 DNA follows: TGTGCCAGCTCCCTTGCTCGGGACAGCCATAACCATAACTATGGCTACACCTTC. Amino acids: CASSLARDSHNHNYGYTF.

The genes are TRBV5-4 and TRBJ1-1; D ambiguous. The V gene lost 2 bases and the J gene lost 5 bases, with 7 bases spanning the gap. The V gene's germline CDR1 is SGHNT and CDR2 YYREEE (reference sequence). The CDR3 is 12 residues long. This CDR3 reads CASSFEGTEAFF. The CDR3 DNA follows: TGTGCCAGCAGCTTCGAGGGAACTGAAGCTTTCTTT.

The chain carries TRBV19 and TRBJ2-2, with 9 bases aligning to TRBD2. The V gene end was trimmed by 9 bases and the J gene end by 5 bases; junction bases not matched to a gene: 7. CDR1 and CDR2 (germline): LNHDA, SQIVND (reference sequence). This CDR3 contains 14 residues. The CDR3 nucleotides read TGTGCCAGCTACCTGCGGGGGGGAACCGGGGAGCTGTTTTTT. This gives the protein CASYLRGGTGELFF.

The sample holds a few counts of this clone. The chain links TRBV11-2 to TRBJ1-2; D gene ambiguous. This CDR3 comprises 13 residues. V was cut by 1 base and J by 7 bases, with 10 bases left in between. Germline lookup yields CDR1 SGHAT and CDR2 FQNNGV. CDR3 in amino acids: CASSLGAGSGYTF. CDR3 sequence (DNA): TGTGCCAGCAGCTTAGGAGCAGGCTCTGGCTACACCTTC. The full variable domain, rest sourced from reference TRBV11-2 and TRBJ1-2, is EAGVAQSPRYKIIEKRQSVAFWCNPISGHATLYWYQQILGQGPKLLIQFQNNGVVDDSQLPKDRFSAERLKGVDSTLKIQPAKLEDSAVYLCASSLGAGSGYTFGSGTRLTVV.

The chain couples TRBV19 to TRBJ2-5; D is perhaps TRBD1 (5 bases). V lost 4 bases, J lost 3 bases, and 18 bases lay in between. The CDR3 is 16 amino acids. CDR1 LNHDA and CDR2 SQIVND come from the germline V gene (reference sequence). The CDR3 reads CASSSHRKGSEETQYF. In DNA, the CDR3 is TGTGCCAGTAGTAGCCACAGGAAGGGCAGTGAAGAGACCCAGTACTTC.

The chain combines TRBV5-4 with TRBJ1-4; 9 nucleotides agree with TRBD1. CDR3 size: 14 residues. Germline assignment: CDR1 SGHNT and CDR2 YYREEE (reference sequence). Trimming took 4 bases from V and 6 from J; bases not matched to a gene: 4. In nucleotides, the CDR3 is TGTGCCAGCAGCCCGGGACAGGGCGATGAAAAACTGTTTTTT. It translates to CASSPGQGDEKLFF.

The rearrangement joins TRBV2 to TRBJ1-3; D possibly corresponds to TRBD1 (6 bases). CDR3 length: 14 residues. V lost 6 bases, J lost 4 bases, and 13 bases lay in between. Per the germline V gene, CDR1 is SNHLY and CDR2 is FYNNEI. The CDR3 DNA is TGTGCCAGCAGAGAACAGGGTTTCGGAAACACCATATATTTT. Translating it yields CASREQGFGNTIYF.

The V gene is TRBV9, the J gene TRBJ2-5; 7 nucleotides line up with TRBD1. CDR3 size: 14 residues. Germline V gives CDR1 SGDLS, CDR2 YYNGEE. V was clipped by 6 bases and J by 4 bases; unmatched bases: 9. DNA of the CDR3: TGTGCCAGCACCAAAGGGGGCTATGGAGAGACCCAGTACTTC. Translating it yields CASTKGGYGETQYF.

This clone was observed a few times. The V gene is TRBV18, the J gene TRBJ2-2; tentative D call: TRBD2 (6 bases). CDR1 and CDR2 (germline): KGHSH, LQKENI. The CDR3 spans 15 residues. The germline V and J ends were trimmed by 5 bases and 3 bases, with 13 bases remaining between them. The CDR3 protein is CASSVERVHTGELFF. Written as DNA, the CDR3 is TGTGCCAGCTCAGTCGAGCGGGTCCACACCGGGGAGCTGTTTTTT.

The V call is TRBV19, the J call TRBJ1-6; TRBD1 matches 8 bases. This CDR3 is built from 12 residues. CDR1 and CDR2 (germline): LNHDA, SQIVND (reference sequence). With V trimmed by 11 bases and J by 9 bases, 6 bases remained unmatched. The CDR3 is CACGTGGSPLHF. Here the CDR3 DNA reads TGTGCCTGCGGGACAGGAGGTTCACCCCTCCACTTT.

CDR3 nucleotide sequence: TGCGCCAGCAGCCAAGATCCTGAGCGGGGGGGATACAATGAGCAGTTCTTC. It codes for CASSQDPERGGYNEQFF. This chain uses TRBV4-3 with TRBJ2-1, with TRBD2 matching 10 bases. Losses at the gene ends were 0 bases for V and 4 bases for J; bases not matched to a gene: 6. Germline V gene sequence: CDR1 LGHNA, CDR2 YSLEER. The CDR3 extends over 17 amino acids.

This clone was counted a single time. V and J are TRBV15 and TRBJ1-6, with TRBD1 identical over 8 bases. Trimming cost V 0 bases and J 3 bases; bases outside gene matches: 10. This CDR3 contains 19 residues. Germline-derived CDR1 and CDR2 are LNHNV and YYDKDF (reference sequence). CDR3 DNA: TGTGCCACCAGCAGAGATGTAGAGAGCGGACAGGGCTATAATTCACCCCTCCACTTT. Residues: CATSRDVESGQGYNSPLHF.

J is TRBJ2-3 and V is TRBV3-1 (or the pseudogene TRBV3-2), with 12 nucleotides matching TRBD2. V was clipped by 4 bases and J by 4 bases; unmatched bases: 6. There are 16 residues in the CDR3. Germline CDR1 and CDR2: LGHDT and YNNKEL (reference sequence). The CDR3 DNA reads TGTGCCAGCAGCCCCGACTGGACTAGCGGGGCAGATACGCAGTATTTT. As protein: CASSPDWTSGADTQYF.

The CDR3 DNA is TGCGCCAGCAGCCAAGCTTCCAGGGTGGTAAGAGATACGCAGTATTTT. Translation gives CASSQASRVVRDTQYF. This chain joins TRBV4-3 and TRBJ2-3; D perhaps matches TRBD1 (5 bases). Trimming removed 1 base at V and 5 bases at J, with 16 bases between. The CDR3 covers 16 residues. Germline V gene sequence: CDR1 LGHNA, CDR2 YSLEER.

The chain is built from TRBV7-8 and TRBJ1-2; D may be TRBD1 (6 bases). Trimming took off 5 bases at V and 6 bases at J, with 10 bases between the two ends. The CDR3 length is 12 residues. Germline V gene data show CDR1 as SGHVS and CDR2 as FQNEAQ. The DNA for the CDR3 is TGTGCCAGCAGCCCGACAGGAAATGGCTACACCTTC. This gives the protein CASSPTGNGYTF.

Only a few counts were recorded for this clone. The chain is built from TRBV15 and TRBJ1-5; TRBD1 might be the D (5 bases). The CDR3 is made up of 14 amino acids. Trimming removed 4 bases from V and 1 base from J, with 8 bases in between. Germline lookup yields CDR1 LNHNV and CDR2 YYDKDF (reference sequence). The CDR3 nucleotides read TGTGCCACCAGCACTCGGGGGAGCAATCAGCCCCAGCATTTT. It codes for CATSTRGSNQPQHF.

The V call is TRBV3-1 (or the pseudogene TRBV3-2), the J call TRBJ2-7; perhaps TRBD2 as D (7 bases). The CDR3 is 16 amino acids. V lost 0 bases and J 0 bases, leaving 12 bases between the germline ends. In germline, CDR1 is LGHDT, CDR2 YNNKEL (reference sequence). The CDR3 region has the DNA TGTGCCAGCAGCCAAGAGAGGCGGGGGCCCTCCTACGAGCAGTACTTC. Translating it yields CASSQERRGPSYEQYF.

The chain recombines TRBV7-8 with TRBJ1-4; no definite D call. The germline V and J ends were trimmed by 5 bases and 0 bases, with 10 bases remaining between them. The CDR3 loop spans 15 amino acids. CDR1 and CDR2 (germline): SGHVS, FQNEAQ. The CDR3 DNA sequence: TGTGCCAGCAGCCCACAGTGGGCAACTAATGAAAAACTGTTTTTT. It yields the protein CASSPQWATNEKLFF.

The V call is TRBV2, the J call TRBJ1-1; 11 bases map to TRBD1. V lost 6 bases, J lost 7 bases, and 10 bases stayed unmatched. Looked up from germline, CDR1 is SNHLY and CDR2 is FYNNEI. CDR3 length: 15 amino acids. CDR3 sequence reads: CASRAGQGAYSEAFF. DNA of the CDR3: TGTGCCAGCAGGGCTGGACAGGGGGCGTACAGTGAAGCTTTCTTT.

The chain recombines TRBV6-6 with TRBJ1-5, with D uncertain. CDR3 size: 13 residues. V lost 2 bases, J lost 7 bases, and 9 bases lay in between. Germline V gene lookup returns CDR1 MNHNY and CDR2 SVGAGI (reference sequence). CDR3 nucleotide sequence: TGTGCCAGCAGTTACACGAGGGAACAGCCCCAGCATTTT. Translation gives CASSYTREQPQHF.

The CDR3 region has the DNA TGTGCCAGCAGCCAAGGACAGGGCAACTATGGCTACACCTTC. As protein: CASSQGQGNYGYTF. The chain has TRBV3-1 (or the pseudogene TRBV3-2) and TRBJ1-2; 7 bases map to TRBD1. The CDR3 runs to 14 residues. Trimming took 1 base from V and 2 from J; bases not matched to a gene: 1. The germline CDR1 and CDR2 sequences are LGHDT and YNNKEL (reference sequence).

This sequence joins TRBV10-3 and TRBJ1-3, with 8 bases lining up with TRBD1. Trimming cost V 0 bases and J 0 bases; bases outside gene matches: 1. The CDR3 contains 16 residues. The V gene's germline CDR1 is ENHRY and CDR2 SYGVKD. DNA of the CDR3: TGTGCCATCAGTGAGTCCCAGGGGGCCTCTGGAAACACCATATATTTT. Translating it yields CAISESQGASGNTIYF.